Listed here is a single T cell receptor beta chain. The data were obtained in a study of blood T cell repertoires in COVID-19. Study information: T cells, B-cell-depleted T cells, or PBMCs provided the cDNA or gDNA that served as material.

Germline assignment: CDR1 MDHEN and CDR2 SYDVKM. The CDR3 covers 14 residues. Deletions cut 6 bases from V and 2 bases from J, with 11 bases between. Assay used: immunoSEQ multiplex PCR; TCRdb lists only in-frame clones, some missing. Altogether roughly 180,000 clones are present, around four fifths being singletons, with the ten largest covering 12%. The TCR comes from a man aged 40-50 years who had recovered from COVID-19. V is TRBV28 and J is TRBJ2-4, with D tentatively TRBD1 (6 bases). The specimen was PBMCs or T cells enriched from blood (not recorded which). The CDR3 region is CASSPGQTKNIQYF. CDR3 sequence (DNA): TGTGCCAGCAGCCCCGGACAGACCAAAAACATTCAGTACTTC.